This TCR beta chain was retrieved from a study of cytomegalovirus exposure and HLA in healthy donors (dated by TCRdb to the late 2010s). Some background on the complete study: An earlier analysis of some 600 of the donors reported 276 Gb of sequence data and 100 million to 120 million unique TCR beta sequences obtained from about 170 million T cells. An early release covering 550 to 650 HLA-typed donors comprised approximately 290 gigabases of sequencing data and 65 million to 100 million unique TCR sequences. The genetic ancestry cluster associated with self-reported Caucasian donors included about 84% of the approximately 400 genotyped donors. The study aimed to test whether signatures of past pathogen exposure could be identified by cataloging public T cell receptors. The study used immunosequencing to profile the T cell repertoires of approximately 630 subjects and linked those repertoires to cytomegalovirus serostatus. In addition to the first cohort of 666 subjects, a separate validation cohort of 100 to 150 different subjects was used. To predict cytomegalovirus infection status, the study brought together high-throughput TCR immunosequencing, statistical association of individual TCRs with disease status, and machine learning. To study patterns of TCR occurrence, a later analysis re-analyzed previously published TCR beta repertoires from 700 or so donors and added high-resolution HLA genotyping. Rather than using new phenotypic data, the later analysis identified candidate immune exposures from TCR beta sequences and from how often those sequences occurred across donors. An earlier analysis of 450 to 750 of the donors used high-throughput TCR beta sequencing to judge whether each TCR beta V gene segment behaved as functional or pseudogenic. Alongside the repertoire data, information on donor age, sex, ethnicity and CMV serostatus was compiled. Genome-wide SNP genotypes for about 65% of the roughly 700 donors were used in a later genetic analysis, which treated that subset as a discovery cohort. All discovery cohort repertoires had been generated on a single sequencing platform. HLA typing included class I and class II loci at four-digit resolution. Typing coverage varied by locus: roughly 629-640 donors for A, B, C, DRB1 and DQB1; approximately 560 for DQA1; more than 600 for DPA1; roughly 470 for DPB1. Because of strong linkage in the cohort, roughly five DR-DQ haplotypes were treated as single units for association and clustering. On average, roughly 250,000 unique TCR beta nucleotide sequences were sequenced per donor among more than 350 genotyped donors of the cohort, with roughly 18% of those sequences being non-productive. Points the paper makes about the study in general: V-gene and J-gene trimming of TCR beta chains was associated with a missense DCLRE1C variant in a later genetic analysis, and the association was replicated in an independent cohort. Some IMGT-functional V segments, including TRBV6-2 and TRBV6-3, could not be distinguished by the 87-base-pair reads and were therefore excluded. A later genetic analysis reported fewer N-insertions in productive TCRs among donors in an Asian-associated ancestry cluster than the approximately 670-donor mean. The study gave a list of under 200 TCR beta chains associated with cytomegalovirus. An earlier analysis of approximately 570 of the donors showed that most TCR beta V segments appeared in productive rearrangements either about 87% or about 30% of the time, which broadly matched IMGT annotations. The only immune exposure information available for the cohort was CMV serostatus. A later analysis found that most CMV-associated TCR beta chains appeared HLA-restricted, with HLA associations seemingly driven largely by CMV exposure. The cohort was sequenced for TCR beta chains only, and without alpha or paired-chain data the features that could be detected were limited. A further reported finding was that TCR beta sequences accurately predicted the HLA-A and HLA-B alleles for most subjects in the first cohort. HLA typing was unavailable for some donors at each locus, so association tests used only the typed subset. In vitro tests confirmed that a few of the cytomegalovirus-associated TCR beta chains recognize cytomegalovirus antigens. Specific HLA alleles were associated with some 15,000 TCR beta sequences at a false discovery rate of 0.05 in a later analysis. According to the authors, the approach could potentially be generalized to other disease states and immunological phenotypes. When HLA alleles, especially DR and DQ, strongly co-occurred, attributing TCR associations to individual alleles was difficult. In a later analysis, the rate of TCR association differed among HLA loci, with DRB1 alleles having the most associated TCRs and HLA-C alleles having the fewest. The classifier was reported to diagnose cytomegalovirus status with high specificity and sensitivity in both the original cohort and the validation cohort. Because counts were too low, around 17 rarely observed V segments, including chromosome 9 orphons, were left out of the earlier analysis of over 550 of the donors. Roughly uniform sequencing depth across donors was assumed in presence/absence analyses, although this assumption may not hold. Several of the top co-occurrence clusters appeared to be linked to parvovirus B19, influenza, CMV and Epstein-Barr virus, according to a later analysis. A group of highly shared sequence variants was considered likely to be a technical artifact of the sequencing pipeline. Compared with equally common non-associated chains, HLA-associated TCR beta chains in a later analysis were more clonally expanded and had lower generation probabilities. Most TCR sequences were observed very rarely across donors, whereas some public TCRs were present in many individuals. Linkage disequilibrium might explain the correlated functional status among segregating V segments, but an unknown experimental factor could not be excluded.

CDR1 and CDR2 are drawn from the germline V gene: SGHRS, YFSETQ. The CDR3 sequence holds 11 residues, the cysteine and phenylalanine included. Kept here is only the CDR3 DNA, which spans 33 bases and is read in frame from base 1. Compared with germline, V lacks 3 bases and J lacks 13 bases; bases without a gene match: 5. The receptor library was made with the immunoSEQ multiplex PCR assay. For the multiplex PCR, a mixture combining 60 forward primers for TCR Vbeta segments and 13 reverse primers for TCR Jbeta segments was used. The CDR3 region of rearranged TCR beta genes was amplified from genomic DNA with a multiplex PCR assay. The Illumina HiSeq System was used to sequence the amplified TCR beta libraries as 87-base-pair reads. Regarding the original processing steps: In a later analysis, tens of millions of unique TCR beta chains were counted across the 500 to 850 repertoires, and roughly 10 million of these chains were shared by at least two donors. A nearest-neighbor algorithm error-corrected the raw reads and collapsed the reads into unique sequences, merging closely related sequences to remove PCR and sequencing errors. V, D and J gene segments were assigned by aligning CDR3 sequences to IMGT reference sequences. For a sequence to be retained, a match of at least six nucleotides to both a V gene segment and a J gene segment was required. A rearrangement was called productive if the CDR3 had no stop codons and remained in frame with V and J, and every other rearrangement was called non-productive. CDR3 was defined according to IMGT convention as the region running from the second conserved V-encoded cysteine to the conserved J-encoded phenylalanine. The earlier analysis of a few hundred of the donors excluded sequences that lacked an unambiguous match to a single V gene segment. An earlier analysis of 587 of the donors called V segments functional above 56.7% productive rearrangements and segregating when the between-donor standard deviation exceeded 5%. A statistical classification framework was built for diagnosing cytomegalovirus status from the catalog of TCR beta chain sequences. In a later analysis, V and J genes were assigned by comparing TCR nucleotide sequences against IMGT/GENE-DB human TR gene sequences. In a later analysis, CDR3 sequences and most-parsimonious VDJ recombination scenarios were assigned using the TCRdist pipeline. In a later analysis, every TCR beta chain was defined by the combination of its CDR3 amino acid sequence and its V-gene family, and reads without a unique V-gene family were dropped. A later analysis removed 592 highly shared, low-generation-probability nucleotide sequences to deal with suspected cross-contamination and a sequencing artifact. For each public chain, a later analysis derived a clonal expansion index from normalized ranks of inferred template counts within each repertoire. In a later analysis, generation probabilities were computed using a VDJ recombination model fitted to out-of-frame rearrangements, and the results were checked against IGoR. Hypergeometric tests were used in a later analysis to score TCR-TCR, TCR-HLA and TCR-CMV co-occurrence, with a repertoire-size bias correction applied to the TCR pairs. False discovery rates were estimated in a later analysis by permuting HLA or CMV assignments 20 times. In a later analysis, co-occurring TCRs were grouped using DBSCAN, with TCRdist sequence similarity added in when clustering inside HLA-allele-positive subsets. Co-occurrence clustering excluded repertoires with fewer than 30,000 or more than 120,000 public chains, plus five with anomalous nucleotide sharing. The table was pulled from immuneACCESS by TCRdb, which kept in-frame rearrangements only. Such tables lose some clones; where checked, under half of the loss comes from unresolved V genes, and the rest has no known cause. That table furnishes V, J and clone size, whereas the DNA furnished D and trimming. The table for this sample lists 150,000 to 200,000 clones; 80% of them were counted only once. Under 0.75% of the sample goes to the ten largest clones.

Details on this clone: The antigen it recognizes is unknown. Nothing much larger sits one base from this clone, and base qualities are not available.

The cohort comprised 710 or so healthy bone marrow donors. At the time of sampling, every cohort member was nominally healthy, though immune exposures that went unrecorded were likely present. The donor was CMV seronegative and belonged to the group of over 350 seronegative cohort members. A peripheral blood sample was provided by each donor, and peripheral blood mononuclear cells were used for TCR beta sequencing. The Qiagen DNeasy Blood Extraction Kit was used to extract genomic DNA from the blood cell samples. The sequence derives from a boy aged 5-17 years in good health and CMV-seronegative. The V gene is TRBV5-1 and the J gene is TRBJ1-1; 8 central nucleotides agree with TRBD1. Specimen: PBMCs. The CDR3 protein sequence reads: CASSSGQELFF. The bases are TGCGCCAGCAGCTCGGGACAGGAACTTTTCTTT.